This TCR beta chain is drawn from a study of cytotoxic CD8 clonotypes in ibrutinib-treated CLL. The table lists this clone with a few counts. V gave up 8 bases and J gave up 3 bases, with 19 bases separating them. Germline loops: CDR1 PRHDT, CDR2 FYEKMQ (reference sequence). The CDR3 sequence is 16 residues long. Sequencing was performed with immunoSEQ multiplex PCR; in TCRdb, only in-frame clones are kept and a portion is missing. The repertoire holds 150,000 to 200,000 clones, over 55% seen once, with under 15% in the top ten. The sequence came from a human donor with chronic lymphocytic leukemia. The rearrangement uses TRBV13 and TRBJ2-2; D is perhaps TRBD1 (6 bases). Sequences were derived from PBMCs, sampled after 24 months of ibrutinib treatment. The CDR3 coding sequence is TGTGCCAGCTCGACACCTGGACCAGGGGACACCGGGGAGCTGTTTTTT. Protein: CASSTPGPGDTGELFF.